These T cell receptor beta chains were read from a single sample in a study of OX40 agonist ivuxolimab in advanced cancers. The data were produced by immunoSEQ multiplex PCR, yet TCRdb's version contains in-frame clones alone and is incomplete. Found here are some 64,000 clones, 70% to 90% of them singletons; the top ten hold around 0.79%. Specimen: CD4+ or CD8+ T cells sorted from blood, collected in a trial of the OX40 agonist ivuxolimab. Source of these receptors: an adult with an advanced solid tumor such as melanoma, head and neck, liver or kidney cancer. Both conserved end residues are part of each CDR3.

v_gene	j_gene	CDR3aa
TRBV30	TRBJ1-2	CAWSALWTGAGYTF
TRBV19	TRBJ2-2	CASSVGSTTGELFF
TRBV15	TRBJ2-7	CATSARQGFSYEQYF
TRBV10-3	TRBJ2-2	CAITAGGNTGELFF
TRBV5-5	TRBJ1-4	CASSARGEKLFF
TRBV10-3	TRBJ1-1	CAIRGEGVEAFF
TRBV12-5	TRBJ2-2	CASGLVLTGELFF
TRBV12-2	TRBJ2-1	CASRPPMGSYRACDEQFF
TRBV27	TRBJ2-3	CASSFATSGGLDTQYF
TRBV6-1	TRBJ2-5	CASNPPTGLETQYF
TRBV7-9	TRBJ2-7	CATGGLTYEQYF
TRBV7-2	TRBJ2-7	CASSSQTGSGYEQYF
TRBV23-1	TRBJ1-5	CASRTGDRVNQPQHF
TRBV7-3	TRBJ2-5	CASSPGTGGDETQYF
TRBV4-1	TRBJ1-2	CASSRAQGSNYGYTF
TRBV2	TRBJ1-2	CASSLRDRGSYGYTF
TRBV5-1	TRBJ2-7	CASSYERGSYEQYF